Below, 15 T cell receptor beta chains from the same sample are listed, as sequenced in a study of blood T cells in healthy people across ages. Then a second PCR, running roughly 7 to 11 cycles, was carried out with a sample-barcoded 5' primer and a J-beta primer mix. TCRdb reprocessed the 5' RACE reads via MiXCR and lists one record per CDR3 protein. The profile shows fewer than 1.5 million distinct CDR3 sequences, 42% of them singletons. Specimen: blood. Receptors were obtained from a young woman in good health.

The table lists this clonotype with a few counts. The chain links TRBV7-9 to TRBJ1-6; D not certain. V dropped 7 bases and J dropped 7 bases, with 8 bases sitting between them. The germline gives CDR1 SEHNR, CDR2 FQNEAQ (reference sequence). CDR3 length: 12 residues. CDR3 coding DNA: TGTGCCAGCACCCACTCGAATTCACCCCTCCACTTT. Its protein is CASTHSNSPLHF.

This clonotype was picked up a small number of times. V gene TRBV7-9 combines with J gene TRBJ1-2; D is possibly TRBD1 (6 bases). Per germline, CDR1 SEHNR and CDR2 FQNEAQ (reference sequence). The CDR3 covers 13 residues. The V end was cut by 1 base, the J end by 8 bases, with 11 bases between. The CDR3 region has the DNA TGTGCCAGCAGCTTAGTGGGGGCGCGGGGCTACACCTTC. Protein: CASSLVGARGYTF.

The chain recombines TRBV2 with TRBJ2-4; 10 positions agree with TRBD2. This CDR3 has 14 amino acids. The J segment lost 7 bases and the V segment lost 7 bases, leaving 7 bases of the junction unmatched. CDR1 is SNHLY and CDR2 is FYNNEI in the germline V gene. The CDR3 reads CASTTSGGANIQYF. CDR3 in DNA: TGTGCCAGCACTACAAGCGGGGGGGCGAACATTCAGTACTTC. Full variable domain (missing parts from reference TRBV2 and TRBJ2-4): EPEVTQTPSHQVTQMGQEVILRCVPISNHLYFYWYRQILGQKVEFLVSFYNNEISEKSEIFDDQFSVERPDGSNFTLKIRSTKLEDSAMYFCASTTSGGANIQYFGAGTRLSVL.

This clonotype has a handful of counts. The chain uses TRBV12-3 or TRBV12-4 and TRBJ2-1; D ambiguous. The CDR3 length is 15 residues. Trimming pared 5 bases from V and 4 bases from J, leaving 15 bases between. The DNA for the CDR3 is TGTGCCAGCAGTCTCGAAACTCCATGGTACAATGAGCAGTTCTTC. Its translation is CASSLETPWYNEQFF.

The chain combines TRBV14 with TRBJ1-2; 7 nucleotides align to TRBD1. Germline CDR1 SGHDN, CDR2 FVKESK. The CDR3 extends over 11 amino acids. V was pared by 8 bases and J by 7 bases, with 4 bases of the junction left unmatched. The CDR3: CASGPGGGYTF. In DNA form, the CDR3 reads TGTGCCAGCGGGCCAGGGGGTGGCTACACCTTC.

The chain links TRBV11-2 to TRBJ1-1, with D uncertain. The CDR3 consists of 14 residues. The germline gives CDR1 SGHAT, CDR2 FQNNGV. V was shortened by 5 bases and J by 3 bases, with 13 bases between the two germline ends. The CDR3 protein is CASSPTFSDTEAFF. The CDR3 DNA reads as TGTGCCAGCAGCCCCACATTCTCCGACACTGAAGCTTTCTTT.

The chain couples TRBV5-1 to TRBJ2-5; D is perhaps TRBD1 or TRBD2 (7 bases each). Trimming took off 0 bases at V and 11 bases at J, with 23 bases between the two ends. CDR3 length: 16 amino acids. The germline V gene has CDR1 SGHRS and CDR2 YFSETQ. CDR3 nucleotide sequence: TGCGCCAGCAGCTTGGCCGAGGGGGGGACAGAGGGGGAGCAGTACTTC. It specifies CASSLAEGGTEGEQYF.

With respect to this clonotype: The junction departs from the called germline gene at one end, perhaps through a read error. The chain couples TRBV3-1 to TRBJ2-1; tentatively, D is TRBD2 (7 bases). CDR3 size: 13 residues. Germline values: CDR1 LGHDT, CDR2 YNNKEL (reference sequence). The CDR3 spells CAGSPGGRNEQFF. Here the CDR3 DNA reads TGTGCCGGCAGCCCGGGGGGCCGGAATGAGCAGTTCTTC.

This clonotype was seen a few times. The chain joins TRBV6-1 to TRBJ2-7; D is ambiguous. Germline values: CDR1 MNHNS, CDR2 SASEGT. The CDR3 is made up of 13 amino acids. The ends were cut back, 7 bases at V and 2 bases at J, with 12 bases in the middle. Written as DNA, the CDR3 is TGTGCCAGCAAGGATAGACTTACCTACGAGCAGTACTTC. Its protein product is CASKDRLTYEQYF.

V gene TRBV2 combines with J gene TRBJ2-6; the D gene is possibly TRBD2 (6 bases). The CDR3 extends over 13 amino acids. Trimming took 11 bases from V and 4 from J, leaving 12 bases between them. The germline gives CDR1 SNHLY, CDR2 FYNNEI. The CDR3 region is CAGGTQGANVLTF. The CDR3 DNA reads TGTGCCGGCGGGACGCAAGGGGCCAACGTCCTGACTTTC.

This clonotype was counted at least ten times. This chain joins TRBV5-1 and TRBJ1-1; D might be TRBD1 (6 bases). The CDR3 totals 14 residues. Germline CDR1 reads SGHRS; CDR2 reads YFSETQ. V was shortened by 0 bases and J by 0 bases, with 6 bases between the two germline ends. The CDR3 sequence: CASSLGQVNTEAFF. The CDR3 region has the DNA TGCGCCAGCAGCTTGGGACAGGTGAACACTGAAGCTTTCTTT. The whole variable domain, filled in from reference TRBV5-1 and TRBJ1-1, reads KAGVTQTPRYLIKTRGQQVTLSCSPISGHRSVSWYQQTPGQGLQFLFEYFSETQRNKGNFPGRFSGRQFSNSRSEMNVSTLELGDSALYLCASSLGQVNTEAFFGQGTRLTVV.

This clonotype was detected only a few times. One end of the junction fails to match germline, which may point to a read error. The chain joins TRBV6-1 to TRBJ2-1, with 7 bases aligning to TRBD2. This CDR3 comprises 14 residues. Germline V gene lookup returns CDR1 MNHNS and CDR2 SASEGT. The CDR3 bases are TGTGCCAACAGTGAGCAGCAGGGAGGGTTGGGGCAGTTCTTC. This gives the protein CANSEQQGGLGQFF.

This clonotype appeared once. The chain joins TRBV14 to TRBJ2-5; the match to TRBD2 covers 7 bases. This CDR3 has 13 amino acids. Germline-derived CDR1 and CDR2 are SGHDN and FVKESK. J was trimmed by 5 bases and V by 1 base; bases with no gene match: 1. The CDR3 nucleotides read TGTGCCAGCAGCCAAGCTAGCGGCGAGACCCAGTACTTC. As protein: CASSQASGETQYF.

The V call is TRBV5-1, the J call TRBJ1-1, with 9 bases matching TRBD1. This CDR3 spans 15 amino acids. V lost 4 bases, J lost 0 bases, and 4 bases stayed unmatched. Germline CDR1 SGHRS, CDR2 YFSETQ. The CDR3 is CASSPGDRVNTEAFF. In nucleotides, the CDR3 is TGCGCCAGCAGCCCAGGGGACAGGGTGAACACTGAAGCTTTCTTT.

This clonotype was seen a handful of times. A much larger clone differs by one base, so this may be a read error. The genes are TRBV6-2 or TRBV6-3 and TRBJ2-5; 10 positions match TRBD1. J was trimmed by 11 bases and V by 4 bases; bases with no gene match: 10. The CDR3 is 14 residues long. Germline V CDR1 and CDR2: MNHEY, SVGEGT. The CDR3 sequence is CASSLRDRGNEQYF. CDR3 coding DNA: TGTGCCAGCAGTTTACGGGACAGGGGAAATGAGCAGTACTTC.